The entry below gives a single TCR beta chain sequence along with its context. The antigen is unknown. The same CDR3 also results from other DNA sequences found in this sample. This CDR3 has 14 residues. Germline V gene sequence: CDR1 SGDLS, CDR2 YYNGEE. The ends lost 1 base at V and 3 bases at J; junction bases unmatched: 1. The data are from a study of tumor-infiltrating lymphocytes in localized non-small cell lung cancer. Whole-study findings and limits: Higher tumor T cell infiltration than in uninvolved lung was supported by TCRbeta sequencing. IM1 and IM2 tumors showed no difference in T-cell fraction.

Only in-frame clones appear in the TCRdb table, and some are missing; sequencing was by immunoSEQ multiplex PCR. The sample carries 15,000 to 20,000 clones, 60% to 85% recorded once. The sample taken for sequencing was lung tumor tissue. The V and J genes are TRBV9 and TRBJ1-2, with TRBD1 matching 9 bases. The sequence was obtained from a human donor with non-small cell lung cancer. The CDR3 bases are TGTGCCAGCAGCGTAACAGGGGGCGACTATGGCTACACCTTC. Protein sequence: CASSVTGGDYGYTF.